The 22 T cell receptor beta chains below all came from one sample that was sequenced in a study of blood T cell repertoires in COVID-19. Profiling relied on immunoSEQ multiplex PCR, and the TCRdb table lists in-frame clones only, not all of them. Here the sample spans 180,000 or so clones, approximately 85% being singletons. The sample consisted of peripheral blood. These receptors came from a woman aged 55-70 years with acute or convalescent COVID-19.

This sequence joins TRBV27 and TRBJ1-3; 11 bases match TRBD1. The ends lost 6 bases at V and 3 bases at J; junction bases unmatched: 7. CDR3 length: 16 residues. Germline V gives CDR1 MNHEY, CDR2 SMNVEV (reference sequence). In DNA form, the CDR3 reads TGTGCCAGCAGACCAGGACAGGGGGCAAATGGAAACACCATATATTTT. Amino acid sequence: CASRPGQGANGNTIYF.

This clone was observed once. The chain carries TRBV29-1 and TRBJ2-1; tentatively, D is TRBD2 (6 bases). The CDR3 is 15 residues long. Trimming stripped 7 bases from V and 1 base from J, with 17 bases between. CDR1 and CDR2 from the germline V gene are SQVTM and ANQGSEA. Written as DNA, the CDR3 is TGCAGCGCGGGGGTGGGGCAAGGTTCCTACAATGAGCAGTTCTTC. It is translated as CSAGVGQGSYNEQFF.

This clone was found a few times. V gene TRBV25-1 combines with J gene TRBJ1-2; 7 bases agree with TRBD1. The CDR3 has 16 amino acids. With V trimmed by 3 bases and J by 4 bases, 11 bases remained unmatched. Germline assignment: CDR1 MGHDK and CDR2 SYGVNS. The CDR3 loop is CASSDIGPGGVYGYTF. CDR3 nucleotides: TGTGCCAGCAGTGATATAGGGCCAGGGGGAGTCTATGGCTACACCTTC.

In this sample, this clone turned up once. The gene calls are TRBV19 and TRBJ2-5, with 9 bases lining up with TRBD1. CDR3 length: 12 amino acids. J lost 5 bases, V lost 10 bases, and 5 bases had no gene match. Germline V gene lookup returns CDR1 LNHDA and CDR2 SQIVND (reference sequence). This CDR3 is CATGTGRETQYF. CDR3 DNA sequence: TGTGCCACGGGGACAGGGCGGGAGACCCAGTACTTC.

The rearrangement links TRBV18 to TRBJ2-7; TRBD1 matches 11 bases. Germline values: CDR1 KGHSH, CDR2 LQKENI. J was trimmed by 7 bases and V by 3 bases; bases with no gene match: 2. There are 13 residues in the CDR3. CDR3 residues: CASSPGTGGEQYF. CDR3 bases: TGTGCCAGCTCACCCGGGACAGGGGGTGAGCAGTACTTC.

This chain links TRBV12-1 with TRBJ1-2; no DNA check was done on the table's D call, TRBD1. TRBV12-1 is reported as a pseudogene. The CDR3 sequence is 12 residues long. CDR3 sequence: CASQVSNYGYTF. CDR3 DNA sequence: TGTGCCAGCCAGGTGTCGAACTATGGCTACACCTTC.

This clone was seen a handful of times. The gene calls are TRBV28 and TRBJ2-7, with TRBD2 matching 8 bases. Germline V lookup: CDR1 MDHEN, CDR2 SYDVKM. Trimming cost V 5 bases and J 6 bases; bases outside gene matches: 12. The CDR3 sequence is 15 residues long. The CDR3 sequence is CASSRHSGLVGEQYF. CDR3 DNA: TGTGCCAGCAGTCGGCACTCGGGACTAGTGGGCGAGCAGTACTTC.

The J gene is TRBJ1-5, the V gene TRBV9; D call uncertain. The CDR3 covers 14 residues. Between the trimmed V and J ends, which lost 1 base and 7 bases, there was a span of 12 bases. The V gene's germline CDR1 is SGDLS and CDR2 YYNGEE. CDR3 protein: CASSVQAGSQPQHF. CDR3 in DNA: TGTGCCAGCAGCGTACAGGCAGGTTCCCAGCCCCAGCATTTT.

The chain is built from TRBV15 and TRBJ2-2; D is perhaps TRBD1 (5 bases). V lost 1 base and J lost 4, with 10 bases in between. Germline CDR1 LNHNV, CDR2 YYDKDF (reference sequence). The length of the CDR3 is 15 residues. CDR3 amino acids: CATSRGTTPTGELFF. The CDR3 DNA follows: TGTGCCACCAGCAGAGGGACAACCCCCACCGGGGAGCTGTTTTTT.

The chain joins TRBV7-2 to TRBJ1-1; no clear D gene. The CDR3 spans 14 residues. The germline gives CDR1 SGHTA, CDR2 FQGNSA. V shed 3 bases and J shed 2 bases, with 10 bases lying between them. CDR3 sequence (DNA): TGTGCCAGCAGCTTCGGGGAACCCAACACTGAAGCTTTCTTT. Translating gives CASSFGEPNTEAFF.

The chain carries TRBV5-1 and TRBJ2-3; TRBD2 is a possible D gene (6 bases). The CDR3 covers 14 residues. Germline V gene lookup returns CDR1 SGHRS and CDR2 YFSETQ. Trimming stripped 0 bases from V and 4 bases from J, with 9 bases between. The CDR3, as DNA: TGCGCCAGCAGCTTGGGCGGGGCATCAGATACGCAGTATTTT. This encodes CASSLGGASDTQYF.

The gene calls are TRBV9 and TRBJ2-2, with a weak D call TRBD1 (6 bases). The length of the CDR3 is 16 residues. Per germline, CDR1 SGDLS and CDR2 YYNGEE. Trimming left V 1 base short and J 0 bases short, with 10 bases between. The CDR3 loop reads CASSVYDRPNTGELFF. Written as DNA, the CDR3 is TGTGCCAGCAGCGTATACGACAGGCCGAACACCGGGGAGCTGTTTTTT. The variable domain in full, with the rest retrieved from reference TRBV9 and TRBJ2-2, is DSGVTQTPKHLITATGQRVTLRCSPRSGDLSVYWYQQSLDQGLQFLIQYYNGEERAKGNILERFSAQQFPDLHSELNLSSLELGDSALYFCASSVYDRPNTGELFFGEGSRLTVL.

On this clone itself: The junction shows a germline mismatch at one end, possibly a read error. The V call is TRBV2, the J call TRBJ1-5; 11 bases fit TRBD1. The germline V gene has CDR1 SNHLY and CDR2 FYNNEI. The CDR3 is 14 residues long. The CDR3 spells CACRAGTGGGPQHF. For the CDR3, the DNA is TGTGCCTGCAGGGCCGGGACAGGGGGAGGGCCCCAGCATTTT.

This chain connects TRBV11-3 to TRBJ2-2; 8 bases fit TRBD2. CDR3 length: 16 residues. The germline gives CDR1 SGHNT, CDR2 YENEEA. V lost 3 bases and J lost 5; bases outside the gene matches: 8. In DNA, the CDR3 is TGTGCCAGCAGCTTTGGGGGGACTAGAGGTACCGGGGAGCTGTTTTTT. It is translated as CASSFGGTRGTGELFF.

This clone was found a few times. This chain connects TRBV24-1 to TRBJ2-1; 7 nucleotides agree with TRBD2. CDR3 length equals 18 residues. J gave up 6 bases and V 0 bases, and 13 bases lay outside the gene matches. Germline V gene lookup returns CDR1 KGHDR and CDR2 SFDVKD. CDR3 sequence reads: CATSDLGLGAGDTNEQFF. The CDR3 coding sequence is TGTGCCACCAGTGATTTGGGGCTTGGGGCGGGAGACACCAATGAGCAGTTCTTC.

The V call is TRBV19, the J call TRBJ2-2; 7 bases are a match to TRBD2. The CDR3 has 14 residues. Germline V gene data show CDR1 as LNHDA and CDR2 as SQIVND (reference sequence). The ends lost 7 bases at V and 4 bases at J; junction bases unmatched: 6. The CDR3: CASIMASGTGELFF. The CDR3 nucleotides are TGTGCCAGTATAATGGCTAGCGGCACCGGGGAGCTGTTTTTT.

The gene calls are TRBV5-6 and TRBJ1-1; D might be TRBD1 (5 bases). CDR1 SGHDT and CDR2 YYEEEE come from the germline V gene. The CDR3 is 14 residues long. V lost 3 bases and J lost 6, with 15 bases in between. The CDR3 sequence is CASSSSGRRAEAFF. As DNA, the CDR3 is TGTGCCAGCAGCTCCAGTGGCCGCAGGGCTGAAGCTTTCTTT.

The genes are TRBV7-3 and TRBJ2-1, with 12 bases identical to TRBD2. V lost 2 bases to trimming and J lost 6 bases; unmatched junction nucleotides: 8. Germline CDR1 and CDR2: SGHTA and FQGTGA. The CDR3 is 17 amino acids. The CDR3 loop is CASSLGASGRALNEQFF. CDR3 DNA: TGTGCCAGCAGCTTAGGGGCTAGCGGGAGGGCCCTCAATGAGCAGTTCTTC. The variable domain in full, with the rest retrieved from reference TRBV7-3 and TRBJ2-1, is GAGVSQTPSNKVTEKGKYVELRCDPISGHTALYWYRQSLGQGPEFLIYFQGTGAADDSGLPNDRFFAVRPEGSVSTLKIQRTERGDSAVYLCASSLGASGRALNEQFFGPGTRLTVL.

About this clone itself: Other DNA sequences in this specimen translate into the identical CDR3. This chain links TRBV27 with TRBJ1-4, with D possibly matching TRBD1 (5 bases). Trimming shortened V by 3 bases and J by 6 bases, and 8 bases separated the two germline ends. This CDR3 is built from 13 residues. Germline CDR1 MNHEY, CDR2 SMNVEV (reference sequence). The CDR3: CASSLWGDEKLFF. The DNA for the CDR3 is TGTGCCAGCAGTTTGTGGGGGGATGAAAAACTGTTTTTT.

Remarks on this clone: Other DNA sequences of this sample code for an identical CDR3. The chain links TRBV19 to TRBJ2-7; 7 nucleotides match TRBD1. The length of the CDR3 is 13 residues. CDR1 is LNHDA and CDR2 is SQIVND in the germline V gene (reference sequence). J gave up 3 bases and V 6 bases, and 5 bases lay outside the gene matches. CDR3 amino acids: CASSPGQRYEQYF. Here the CDR3 DNA reads TGTGCCAGTAGCCCGGGACAGCGCTACGAGCAGTACTTC. The full variable domain, completed using reference TRBV19 and TRBJ2-7, is DGGITQSPKYLFRKEGQNVTLSCEQNLNHDAMYWYRQDPGQGLRLIYYSQIVNDFQKGDIAEGYSVSREKKESFPLTVTSAQKNPTAFYLCASSPGQRYEQYFGPGTRLTVT.

This clone showed up just a few times. The chain recombines TRBV5-8 with TRBJ2-3; possibly TRBD1 for D (6 bases). V gave up 4 bases and J gave up 2 bases, with 14 bases separating them. The CDR3 is 15 residues long. CDR1 is SGHTS and CDR2 is YDEGEE in the germline V gene. CDR3 residues: CASSRLWDNTDTQYF. For the CDR3, the DNA is TGTGCCAGCAGCCGCCTTTGGGACAACACAGATACGCAGTATTTT.

V and J are TRBV28 and TRBJ1-1; 8 bases map to TRBD1. The CDR3 contains 12 residues. The V segment lost 7 bases and the J segment 10 bases; nucleotides outside the gene matches: 8. CDR1 MDHEN and CDR2 SYDVKM come from the germline V gene. This CDR3 reads CASKGQASGAFF. CDR3 DNA sequence: TGTGCCAGCAAGGGACAGGCCTCTGGAGCTTTCTTT. The full variable domain, in which reference TRBV28 and TRBJ1-1 provide the parts outside the CDR3, is DVKVTQSSRYLVKRTGEKVFLECVQDMDHENMFWYRQDPGLGLRLIYFSYDVKMKEKGDIPEGYSVSREKKERFSLILESASTNQTSMYLCASKGQASGAFFGQGTRLTVV.